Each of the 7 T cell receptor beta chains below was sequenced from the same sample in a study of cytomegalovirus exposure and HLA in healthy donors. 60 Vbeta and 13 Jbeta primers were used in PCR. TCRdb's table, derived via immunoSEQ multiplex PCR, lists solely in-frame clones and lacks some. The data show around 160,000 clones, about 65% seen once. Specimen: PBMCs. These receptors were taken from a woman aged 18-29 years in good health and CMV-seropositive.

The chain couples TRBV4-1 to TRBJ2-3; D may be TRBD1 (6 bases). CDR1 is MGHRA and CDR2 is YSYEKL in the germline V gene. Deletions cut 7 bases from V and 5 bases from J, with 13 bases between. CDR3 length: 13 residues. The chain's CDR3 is CASMDSPGDTQYF. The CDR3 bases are TGCGCCAGCATGGACAGCCCCGGAGATACGCAGTATTTT.

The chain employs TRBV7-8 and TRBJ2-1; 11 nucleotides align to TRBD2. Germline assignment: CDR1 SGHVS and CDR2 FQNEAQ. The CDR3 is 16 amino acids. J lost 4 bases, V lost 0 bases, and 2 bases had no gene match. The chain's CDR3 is CASSLAPSGGYNEQFF. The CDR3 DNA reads TGTGCCAGCAGCTTAGCTCCTAGCGGGGGGTACAATGAGCAGTTCTTC.

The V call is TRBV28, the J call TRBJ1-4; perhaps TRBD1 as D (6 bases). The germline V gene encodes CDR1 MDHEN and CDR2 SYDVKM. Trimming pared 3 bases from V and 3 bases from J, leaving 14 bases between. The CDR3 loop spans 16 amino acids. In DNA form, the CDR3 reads TGTGCCAGCAGTTTGCGGGTTGGGGGCGCTAATGAAAAACTGTTTTTT. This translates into CASSLRVGGANEKLFF.

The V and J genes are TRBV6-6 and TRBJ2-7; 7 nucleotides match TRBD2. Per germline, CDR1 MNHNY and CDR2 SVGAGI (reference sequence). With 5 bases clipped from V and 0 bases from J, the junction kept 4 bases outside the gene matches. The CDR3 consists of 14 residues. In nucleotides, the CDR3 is TGTGCCAGCAGTATGGGGGGGAGCTCCTACGAGCAGTACTTC. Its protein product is CASSMGGSSYEQYF.

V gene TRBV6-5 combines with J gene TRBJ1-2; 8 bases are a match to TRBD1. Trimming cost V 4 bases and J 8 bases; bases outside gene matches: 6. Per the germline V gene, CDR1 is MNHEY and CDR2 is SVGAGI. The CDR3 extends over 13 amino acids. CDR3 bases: TGTGCCAGCAGTTCGGACAGGGTTCAAGGCTACACCTTC. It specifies CASSSDRVQGYTF.

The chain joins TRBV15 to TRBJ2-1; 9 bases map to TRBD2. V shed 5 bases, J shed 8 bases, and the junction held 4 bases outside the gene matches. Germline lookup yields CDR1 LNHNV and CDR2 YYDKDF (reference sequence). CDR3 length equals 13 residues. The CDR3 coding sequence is TGTGCCACCAGCCCTAGCGGGATCTATGAGCAGTTCTTC. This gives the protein CATSPSGIYEQFF.

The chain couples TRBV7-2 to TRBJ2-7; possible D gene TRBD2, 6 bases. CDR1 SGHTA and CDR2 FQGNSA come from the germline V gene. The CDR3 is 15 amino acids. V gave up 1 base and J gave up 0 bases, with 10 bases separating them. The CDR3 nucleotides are TGTGCCAGCAGCTTAGGGGTTAGCGGCTCCTACGAGCAGTACTTC. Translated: CASSLGVSGSYEQYF.